This T cell receptor beta chain was sequenced during a study of blood T cell repertoires in COVID-19. Background on the study: T cells, B-cell-depleted T cells, or PBMCs provided the cDNA or gDNA that served as material.

Losses at the gene ends were 6 bases for V and 3 bases for J; bases not matched to a gene: 12. Germline-derived CDR1 and CDR2 are LGHDT and YNNKEL (reference sequence). This CDR3 comprises 16 residues. This clone was seen just once. Authors' processing steps: Estimation of nucleated cell counts was performed using reference gene primer amplification. The repertoire was sequenced with immunoSEQ multiplex PCR; TCRdb's copy has only in-frame clones and lacks some. D and trimming were read from the DNA, whereas the V and J calls and clone size are those reported in that table. This sample has approximately 140,000 clones; roughly 86% occur once, and the top ten carry approximately 8%.

The chain has TRBV3-1 (or the pseudogene TRBV3-2) and TRBJ1-1, with 8 bases that match TRBD1. This receptor was identified in a woman aged 55-70 years with acute or convalescent COVID-19. The material sequenced was peripheral blood. The chain's CDR3 is CASSPRGQALYTEAFF. As DNA, the CDR3 is TGTGCCAGCAGTCCTAGGGGACAGGCCTTGTACACTGAAGCTTTCTTT.